The entry below gives a single T cell receptor beta chain sequence along with its context. CDR1 and CDR2 from the germline V gene are MNHEY and SVGAGI. V dropped 4 bases and J dropped 8 bases, with 11 bases sitting between them. The CDR3 loop spans 12 amino acids. PCR employed 60 Vbeta and 13 Jbeta primers. Using immunoSEQ multiplex PCR, the repertoire was profiled, and TCRdb retains in-frame clones only, with some absent. The table includes some 170,000 clones, around 70% detected once. The data are from a study of cytomegalovirus exposure and HLA in healthy donors. The chain is built from TRBV6-5 and TRBJ1-2; weak D call: TRBD1 (6 bases). The sample was PBMCs. The sequence came from a man between 18 and 35 years old in good health and CMV-seropositive. The CDR3 is CASSSNRDGYTF. DNA of the CDR3: TGTGCCAGCAGTTCGAACAGGGACGGCTACACCTTC.